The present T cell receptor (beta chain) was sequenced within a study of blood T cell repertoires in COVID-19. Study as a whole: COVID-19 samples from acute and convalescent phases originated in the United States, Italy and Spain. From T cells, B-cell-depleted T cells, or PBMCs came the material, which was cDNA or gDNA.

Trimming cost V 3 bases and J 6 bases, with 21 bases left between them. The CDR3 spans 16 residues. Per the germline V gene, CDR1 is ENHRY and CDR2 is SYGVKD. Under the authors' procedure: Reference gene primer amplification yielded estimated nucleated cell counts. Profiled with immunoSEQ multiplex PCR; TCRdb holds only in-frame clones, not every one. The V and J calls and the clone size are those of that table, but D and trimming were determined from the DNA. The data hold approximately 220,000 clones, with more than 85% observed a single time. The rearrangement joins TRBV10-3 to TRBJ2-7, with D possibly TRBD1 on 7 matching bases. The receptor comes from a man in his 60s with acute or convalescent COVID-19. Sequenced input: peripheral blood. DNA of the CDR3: TGTGCCATCAGTGAAGGTATTTGGGGCAGGGGGGTCGAGCAGTACTTC. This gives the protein CAISEGIWGRGVEQYF.